This T cell receptor (beta chain) was identified in a study of blood T cell repertoires in COVID-19. Overall study context: Whether acute or convalescent, the COVID-19 samples came from the United States, Italy and Spain.

The CDR3 extends over 12 amino acids. Germline V gives CDR1 LNHDA, CDR2 SQIVND (reference sequence). V lost 0 bases, J lost 7 bases, and 6 bases lay in between. Per the original data handling: The assay estimated nucleated cells by amplifying reference gene primers. Here immunoSEQ multiplex PCR was the method, and the copy in TCRdb shows in-frame clones only, minus some. From that table come the V and J calls and clone size; the DNA was used to work out D and trimming. The data hold roughly 250,000 clones, with 70% to 90% observed a single time. This chain uses TRBV19 with TRBJ1-1, with no clear D. The clonotype originates from a woman under 40 with COVID-19, enrolled during active disease. Input material: peripheral blood. The CDR3: CASSIDPVEAFF. CDR3 bases: TGTGCCAGTAGTATAGATCCGGTTGAAGCTTTCTTT.